The clone carrying this T cell receptor (beta chain) was picked up many times. Antigen unknown. This entry comes from a study of T-cell reconstitution after alpha-beta-depleted transplantation in children. Preparation of the TCRbeta library used unique molecular identifiers. MiXCR, applied by TCRdb to the PCR reads, yields one record per CDR3 protein. The sample lists about 200,000 distinct CDR3 sequences; roughly 9.1% were seen once. Study-wide results and caveats: About two months after transplant, alpha-beta T cells reportedly came from several hundred expanded graft clones. The study traced high day-60 TCRbeta diversity in some patients to surviving recipient T cells and thymic progenitors. Diversity and T-cell counts at one year after transplant derived mostly from new T cells.

The length of the CDR3 is 15 residues. V trimming: 1 base; J trimming: 8 bases; junction bases outside the gene matches: 8. The sample was PBMCs, mostly from graft donor cells, taken 360 days after TCRalphabeta/CD19-depleted stem cell transplant. The sequence derives from a male patient under 10 years old who had a stem cell transplant for acute myeloid leukemia, so the T cells may come from the graft donor. The rearrangement joins TRBV12-3 or TRBV12-4 to TRBJ1-2; 9 bases align to TRBD1. The CDR3 DNA reads TGTGCCAGCAGTTTAGTTACAGGGGGCGCGGAGGGCTACACCTTC. Translation: CASSLVTGGAEGYTF.